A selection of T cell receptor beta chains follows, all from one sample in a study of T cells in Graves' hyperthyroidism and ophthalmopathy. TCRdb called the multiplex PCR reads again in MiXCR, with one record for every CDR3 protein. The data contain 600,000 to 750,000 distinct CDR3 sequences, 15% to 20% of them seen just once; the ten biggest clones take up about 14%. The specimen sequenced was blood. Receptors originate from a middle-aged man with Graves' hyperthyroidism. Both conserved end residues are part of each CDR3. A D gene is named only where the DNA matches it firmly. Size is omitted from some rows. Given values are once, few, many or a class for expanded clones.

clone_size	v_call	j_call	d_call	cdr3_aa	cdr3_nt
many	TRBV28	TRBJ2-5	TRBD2	CASRSVGLAGRQETQYF	TGTGCCAGCAGAAGCGTGGGACTAGCGGGACGACAAGAGACCCAGTACTTC
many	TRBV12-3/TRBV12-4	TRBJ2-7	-	CASSLAPTGAREQYF	TGTGCCAGCAGTCTAGCCCCAACGGGGGCGCGGGAGCAGTACTTC
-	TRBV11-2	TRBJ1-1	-	CASSYITAANTEAFF	TGTGCCAGCAGTTACATCACGGCAGCGAACACTGAAGCTTTCTTT
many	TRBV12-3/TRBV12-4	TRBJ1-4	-	CASSLEGTAATNEKLFF	TGTGCCAGCAGTTTAGAGGGGACTGCTGCAACTAATGAAAAACTGTTTTTT
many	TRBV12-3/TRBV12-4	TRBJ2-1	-	CASSLLNNEQFF	TGTGCCAGCAGTTTGCTCAACAATGAGCAGTTCTTC
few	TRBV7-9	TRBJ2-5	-	CASSSWESKETQYF	TGTGCCAGCAGCTCCTGGGAAAGTAAAGAGACCCAGTACTTC
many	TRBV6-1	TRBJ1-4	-	CASKGGWANEKLFF	TGTGCCAGCAAGGGGGGTTGGGCTAATGAAAAACTGTTTTTT
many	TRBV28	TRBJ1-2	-	CASRLAGGLAYGYTF	TGTGCCAGCCGCCTAGCCGGGGGGCTTGCCTATGGCTACACCTTC
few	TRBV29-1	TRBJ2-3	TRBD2	CSGGLAGQTDTQYF	TGCAGCGGCGGACTAGCGGGTCAAACAGATACGCAGTATTTT
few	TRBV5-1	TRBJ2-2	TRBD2	CASSWGLAGNTGELFF	TGCGCCAGCAGCTGGGGACTAGCGGGGAACACCGGGGAGCTGTTTTTT
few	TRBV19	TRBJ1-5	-	CASSIEGDQPQHF	TGTGCCAGTAGTATAGAGGGGGACCAGCCCCAGCATTTT
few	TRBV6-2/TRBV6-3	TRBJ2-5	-	CASSYSKPGETQYF	TGTGCCAGCAGTTACTCGAAACCGGGGGAGACCCAGTACTTC
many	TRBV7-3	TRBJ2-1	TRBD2	CASSTGSGSMDEQFF	TGTGCCAGCAGTACCGGTAGCGGGAGTATGGATGAGCAGTTCTTC
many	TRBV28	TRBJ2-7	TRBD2	CASSLVGGSPPYEQYF	TGTGCCAGCAGTTTAGTAGGCGGGAGTCCACCCTACGAGCAGTACTTC
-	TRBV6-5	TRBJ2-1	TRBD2	CASSNSWTSGQSYNEQFF	TGTGCCAGCAGTAATTCGTGGACTAGCGGGCAATCCTACAATGAGCAGTTCTTC
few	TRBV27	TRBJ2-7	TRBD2	CASRGGTSGSREQYF	TGTGCCAGCAGGGGGGGGACTAGCGGGAGTCGCGAGCAGTACTTC
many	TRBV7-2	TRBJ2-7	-	CASSPRVTPYEQYF	TGTGCCAGCAGCCCGAGGGTTACCCCCTACGAGCAGTACTTC
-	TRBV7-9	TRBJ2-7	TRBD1	CASRRTGGYQYEQYF	TGTGCCAGCCGCCGGACAGGGGGTTACCAATACGAGCAGTACTTC
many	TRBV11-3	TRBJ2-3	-	CASSFRGGTDTQYF	TGTGCCAGCAGCTTCCGTGGGGGGACAGATACGCAGTATTTT
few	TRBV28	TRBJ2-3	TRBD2	CASSSFGGAADTQYF	TGTGCCAGCAGTTCCTTCGGGGGGGCCGCAGATACGCAGTATTTT
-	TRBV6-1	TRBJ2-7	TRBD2	CASSERWEGFEQYF	TGTGCCAGCAGTGAAAGGTGGGAGGGCTTCGAGCAGTACTTC
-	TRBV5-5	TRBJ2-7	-	CASSIPGSYEQYF	TGTGCCAGCAGCATCCCAGGTTCCTACGAGCAGTACTTC
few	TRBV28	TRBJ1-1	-	CASSLLGSGEAFF	TGTGCCAGCAGTTTATTGGGTTCGGGTGAAGCTTTCTTT
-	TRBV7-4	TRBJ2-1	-	CASSLEGAEGEQFF	TGTGCCAGCAGCTTAGAGGGTGCGGAGGGTGAGCAGTTCTTC
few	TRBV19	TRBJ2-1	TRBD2	CASSIGLAGLNEQFF	TGTGCCAGTAGTATAGGGCTAGCGGGCCTCAATGAGCAGTTCTTC
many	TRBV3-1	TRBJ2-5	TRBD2	CASSQMGGSTETQYF	TGTGCCAGCAGCCAGATGGGCGGGAGCACGGAGACCCAGTACTTC
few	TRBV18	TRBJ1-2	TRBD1	CASSQGGQSLRSYTF	TGTGCCAGCTCACAAGGGGGACAGAGCCTTAGGAGCTACACCTTC